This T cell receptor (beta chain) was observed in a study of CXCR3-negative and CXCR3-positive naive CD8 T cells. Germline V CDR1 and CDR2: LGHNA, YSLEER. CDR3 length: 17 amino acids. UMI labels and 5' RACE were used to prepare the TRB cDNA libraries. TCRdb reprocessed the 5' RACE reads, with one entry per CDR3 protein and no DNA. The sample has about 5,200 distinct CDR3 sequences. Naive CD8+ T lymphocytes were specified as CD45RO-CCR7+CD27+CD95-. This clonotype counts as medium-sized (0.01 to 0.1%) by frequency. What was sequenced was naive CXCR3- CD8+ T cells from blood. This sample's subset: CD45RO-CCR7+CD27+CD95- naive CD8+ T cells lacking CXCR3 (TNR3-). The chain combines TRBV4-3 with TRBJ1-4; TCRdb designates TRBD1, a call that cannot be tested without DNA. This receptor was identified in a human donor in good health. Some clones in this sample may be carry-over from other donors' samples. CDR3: CASSPTAPTETDEKLFF.